This T cell receptor beta chain was retrieved from a study of blood T cell repertoires in COVID-19. About the research overall: Samples came from the United States, Italy and Spain, spanning acute and convalescent COVID-19. Nucleic acid was either cDNA or gDNA, and it came from T cells, B-cell-depleted T cells, or PBMCs.

Authors' data handling: Nucleated cell counts were estimated from reference gene primer amplification. Profiled with immunoSEQ multiplex PCR; TCRdb holds only in-frame clones, not every one. V, J and clone size are taken as reported in that table, and D and trimming were inferred from the DNA itself. The profile shows fewer than 80,000 clones, 65% to 75% of them singletons. CDR3 length: 13 residues. CDR1 is LNHDA and CDR2 is SQIVND in the germline V gene (reference sequence). Trimming took 5 bases from V and 7 from J, leaving 12 bases between them. This sequence was found in a woman of 80 years or more with acute or convalescent COVID-19. J is TRBJ1-5 and V is TRBV19; unclear D gene. Material: peripheral blood. CDR3 loop: CASSPRPEQPQHF. In nucleotides, the CDR3 is TGTGCCAGTAGTCCCAGACCGGAGCAGCCCCAGCATTTT.